The 29 T cell receptor beta chains in this list originate from one sample, sequenced in a study of T cells in Graves' hyperthyroidism and ophthalmopathy. RNA transcripts gave rise to amplified TCR beta CDR3 regions. The HTBI primer set drove a first-round RT-PCR of the TCR CDR3. A single record per CDR3 protein comes from TCRdb applying MiXCR to the multiplex PCR reads. The data contain a few hundred thousand distinct CDR3 sequences, more than 15% of them singletons. Source material: blood. The receptors here all came from a woman aged 40 to 49 with Graves' ophthalmopathy.

The rearrangement links TRBV4-1 to TRBJ2-7; 9 nucleotides align to TRBD2. Germline V gene data show CDR1 as MGHRA and CDR2 as YSYEKL. V shed 1 base and J 0 bases; nucleotides not matched to a gene: 4. The CDR3 has 16 residues. The CDR3 loop is CASSQGLAASSYEQYF. In DNA form, the CDR3 reads TGCGCCAGCAGCCAAGGACTAGCGGCGAGCTCCTACGAGCAGTACTTC.

At least ten counts were recorded for this clonotype. This rearrangement joins TRBV12-3 or TRBV12-4 to TRBJ2-1; D is perhaps TRBD1 (5 bases). The CDR3 has 16 amino acids. V lost 6 bases to trimming and J lost 5 bases, with 20 bases between them. The CDR3 coding sequence is TGTGCCAGCAGATCCAGGGCCGACCAAAGGGACAATGAGCAGTTCTTC. This translates into CASRSRADQRDNEQFF.

This clonotype was observed a few times. This rearrangement joins TRBV12-3 or TRBV12-4 to TRBJ1-5; D is undetermined. V was trimmed by 2 bases and J by 7 bases, leaving 21 bases between them. This CDR3 has 17 amino acids. CDR3 sequence: CASSLYSWGGGLQPQHF. Written as DNA, the CDR3 is TGTGCCAGCAGTTTATATTCATGGGGAGGAGGGCTCCAGCCCCAGCATTTT.

V usage is TRBV13 and J usage is TRBJ1-3; no definite D call. Deletions cut 7 bases from V and 2 bases from J, with 18 bases between. Per the germline V gene, CDR1 is PRHDT and CDR2 is FYEKMQ (reference sequence). The length of the CDR3 is 16 residues. The CDR3 DNA follows: TGTGCCAGCATAAACCTGAGAGGGTTGACTGGAAACACCATATATTTT. Its translation: CASINLRGLTGNTIYF.

This clonotype occurred many times. This rearrangement joins TRBV30 to TRBJ1-1; tentative D call: TRBD1 (6 bases). V was cut by 3 bases and J by 4 bases, with 15 bases left in between. Germline CDR1 and CDR2: GTSNPN and SVGIG (reference sequence). This CDR3 is 14 amino acids long. CDR3 in DNA: TGTGCCTGGAGAAAAGGGGGGGGGACCACTGAAGCTTTCTTT. Translated, it gives CAWRKGGGTTEAFF.

This clonotype was observed a few times. This chain joins TRBV20-1 and TRBJ1-5; 7 bases are a match to TRBD1. The CDR3 extends over 14 amino acids. From germline, CDR1 is DFQATT and CDR2 SNEGSKA (reference sequence). V shed 6 bases, J shed 1 base, and the junction held 6 bases outside the gene matches. CDR3 sequence reads: CSASRQGSNQPQHF. CDR3 sequence (DNA): TGCAGTGCCAGTCGACAGGGAAGCAATCAGCCCCAGCATTTT.

This clonotype has a count of ten or more. The J gene is TRBJ2-7, the V gene TRBV28; D unresolved. The CDR3 sequence is 14 residues long. CDR1 and CDR2 (germline): MDHEN, SYDVKM. The V and J ends lost 6 bases and 4 bases respectively, with 16 bases between them. The CDR3 DNA sequence: TGTGCCAGCAGCATGGGCGGTCTACCATACGAGCAGTACTTC. This codes for CASSMGGLPYEQYF.

This clonotype was detected ten times or more. The rearrangement uses TRBV11-2 and TRBJ2-3; D might be TRBD1 or TRBD2, each matching 6 bases. CDR3 length: 15 residues. V dropped 6 bases and J dropped 4 bases, with 17 bases sitting between them. Looked up from germline, CDR1 is SGHAT and CDR2 is FQNNGV. For the CDR3, the DNA is TGTGCCAGCAGTCCTGAGGAGGGGGACCCAGATACGCAGTATTTT. Amino acids: CASSPEEGDPDTQYF.

The rearrangement uses TRBV29-1 and TRBJ2-7, with D possibly being TRBD1 (6 bases). Between the trimmed V and J ends, which lost 6 bases and 6 bases, there was a span of 21 bases. Germline-derived CDR1 and CDR2 are SQVTM and ANQGSEA. CDR3 length: 14 residues. This CDR3 is CSVETGYPWGEQYF. As DNA, the CDR3 is TGCAGCGTAGAAACAGGGTACCCTTGGGGCGAGCAGTACTTC.

The genes are TRBV29-1 and TRBJ2-1; 8 bases line up with TRBD2. The germline V gene has CDR1 SQVTM and CDR2 ANQGSEA. The CDR3 spans 15 residues. Losses at the gene ends were 6 bases for V and 2 bases for J; bases not matched to a gene: 9. The CDR3 DNA reads TGCAGCGTCTCAAGCGGGAGAGGGGCCTACAATGAGCAGTTCTTC. It is translated as CSVSSGRGAYNEQFF.

The chain is built from TRBV29-1 and TRBJ2-1; weak D call: TRBD2 (6 bases). Trimming removed 5 bases from V and 4 bases from J, with 9 bases in between. The CDR3 totals 12 residues. The germline CDR1 and CDR2 sequences are SQVTM and ANQGSEA. CDR3 nucleotides: TGCAGCGTTCGGGAGAGTTACAATGAGCAGTTCTTC. This codes for CSVRESYNEQFF.

There are a few counts of this clonotype. The CDR3 loop is CATSENGDEQYF. The CDR3 nucleotides are TGTGCCACCAGTGAGAATGGGGACGAGCAGTACTTC. The rearrangement uses TRBV24-1 and TRBJ2-7; D unclear. Trimming pared 4 bases from V and 5 bases from J, leaving 8 bases between. Germline V gene lookup returns CDR1 KGHDR and CDR2 SFDVKD. The CDR3 has 12 amino acids.

This clonotype was seen ten or more times. The V and J genes are TRBV6-1 and TRBJ1-2; perhaps TRBD1 as D (5 bases). Trimming shortened V by 6 bases and J by 3 bases, and 14 bases separated the two germline ends. The CDR3 loop spans 14 amino acids. Germline CDR1 is MNHNS and CDR2 is SASEGT. CDR3 in DNA: TGTGCCAGCAGGGGGGTCAGACCGGACTATGGCTACACCTTC. This encodes CASRGVRPDYGYTF.

This clonotype was detected many times. The chain carries TRBV20-1 and TRBJ1-1; 8 bases line up with TRBD1. This CDR3 has 14 residues. Trimming took 0 bases from V and 11 from J; bases not matched to a gene: 11. CDR1 is DFQATT, CDR2 SNEGSKA, per germline (reference sequence). The CDR3 is CSARDGTGSAEAFF. The CDR3 nucleotides read TGCAGTGCTAGAGATGGGACAGGTAGTGCCGAGGCTTTCTTT.

This clonotype was seen a few times. This chain links TRBV7-9 with TRBJ2-1; 8 bases are shared with TRBD2. CDR1 is SEHNR and CDR2 is FQNEAQ in the germline V gene (reference sequence). The CDR3 covers 18 residues. The V gene end was trimmed by 1 base and the J gene end by 2 bases; junction bases not matched to a gene: 10. The CDR3 is CASSLDWKRGTPYNEQFF. The CDR3 nucleotides read TGTGCCAGCAGCTTAGACTGGAAGCGGGGGACCCCCTACAATGAGCAGTTCTTC.

This clonotype was observed at least ten times. The chain has TRBV20-1 and TRBJ2-1; a weak D match, TRBD1 (6 bases). This CDR3 is built from 15 residues. The germline V and J ends were trimmed by 1 base and 2 bases, with 12 bases remaining between them. Germline V gene data show CDR1 as DFQATT and CDR2 as SNEGSKA (reference sequence). CDR3: CSARVRGGAYNEQFF. The CDR3 DNA reads TGCAGTGCTAGAGTCCGTGGGGGCGCCTACAATGAGCAGTTCTTC.

The chain combines TRBV7-9 with TRBJ2-1; TRBD2 might be the D (6 bases). V was cut by 6 bases and J by 8 bases, with 20 bases left in between. The CDR3 covers 15 residues. Germline CDR1 SEHNR, CDR2 FQNEAQ (reference sequence). CDR3 amino acids: CASSKTVSGGDEQFF. The DNA for the CDR3 is TGTGCCAGCAGTAAGACTGTTTCGGGCGGGGATGAGCAGTTCTTC.

This clonotype was seen many times. V usage is TRBV7-9 and J usage is TRBJ2-1, with a possible D match to TRBD2 (6 bases). V lost 11 bases and J lost 1, with 15 bases in between. The CDR3 is made up of 14 amino acids. Germline assignment: CDR1 SEHNR and CDR2 FQNEAQ (reference sequence). The CDR3 sequence: CAGTGVGSYNEQFF. The CDR3 DNA reads TGTGCCGGAACGGGGGTGGGATCCTACAATGAGCAGTTCTTC.

This clonotype came up many times. The chain is built from TRBV27 and TRBJ2-1; D possibly corresponds to TRBD2 (6 bases). Germline CDR1 MNHEY, CDR2 SMNVEV (reference sequence). This CDR3 contains 15 residues. V dropped 6 bases and J dropped 6 bases, with 18 bases sitting between them. The CDR3 spells CASRQTEEAGNEQFF. Written as DNA, the CDR3 is TGTGCCAGCAGACAGACGGAAGAAGCGGGCAATGAGCAGTTCTTC.

J is TRBJ2-3 and V is TRBV28; D is possibly TRBD2 (6 bases). Trimming took off 4 bases at V and 0 bases at J, with 11 bases between the two ends. Germline V gene sequence: CDR1 MDHEN, CDR2 SYDVKM. This CDR3 has 15 residues. CDR3 in amino acids: CASSYFAGSTDTQYF. The CDR3 DNA sequence: TGTGCCAGCAGTTATTTTGCGGGGAGCACAGATACGCAGTATTTT.

This clonotype was observed a few times. The chain employs TRBV5-4 and TRBJ2-5, with D perhaps matching TRBD1 (6 bases). This CDR3 spans 16 amino acids. The V gene's germline CDR1 is SGHNT and CDR2 YYREEE (reference sequence). The germline V and J ends were trimmed by 3 bases and 1 base, with 16 bases remaining between them. DNA of the CDR3: TGTGCCAGCAGCTGGTTCGGACAGCCCAGCCAAGAGACCCAGTACTTC. This codes for CASSWFGQPSQETQYF.

In this sample, this clonotype turned up many times. This rearrangement joins TRBV3-1 to TRBJ1-6; unclear D gene. The germline gives CDR1 LGHDT, CDR2 YNNKEL (reference sequence). Trimming shortened V by 5 bases and J by 0 bases, and 8 bases separated the two germline ends. The CDR3 is 15 amino acids. CDR3 in amino acids: CASSSKGSYNSPLHF. In nucleotides, the CDR3 is TGTGCCAGCAGCTCCAAGGGCTCCTATAATTCACCCCTCCACTTT.

This sequence joins TRBV20-1 and TRBJ1-2, with unresolved D. The length of the CDR3 is 13 residues. Germline V CDR1 and CDR2: DFQATT, SNEGSKA (reference sequence). V lost 1 base and J 8 bases, leaving 14 bases between the germline ends. The CDR3 spells CSARARGGEGYTF. The CDR3 DNA sequence: TGCAGTGCTAGAGCCCGGGGAGGAGAAGGCTACACCTTC.

This clonotype showed up just a few times. The chain has TRBV20-1 and TRBJ2-1; 7 nucleotides agree with TRBD1. Germline lookup yields CDR1 DFQATT and CDR2 SNEGSKA (reference sequence). Unmatched junction bases numbered 3, after V lost 8 bases and J lost 5 bases. CDR3 length equals 11 residues. The CDR3 DNA sequence: TGCAGTTTCACAGGGGACAATGAGCAGTTCTTC. Translation: CSFTGDNEQFF.

This clonotype occurred many times. This rearrangement joins TRBV2 to TRBJ2-1; 11 bases match TRBD1. CDR3 size: 14 residues. J was trimmed by 9 bases and V by 4 bases; bases with no gene match: 5. Germline V gene lookup returns CDR1 SNHLY and CDR2 FYNNEI. The chain's CDR3 is CASSGGTGGGEQFF. In DNA form, the CDR3 reads TGTGCCAGCAGTGGGGGGACAGGGGGTGGTGAGCAGTTCTTC.

This clonotype has a count of ten or more. The chain is built from TRBV7-2 and TRBJ2-7; 8 nucleotides agree with TRBD2. V shed 5 bases and J 6 bases; nucleotides not matched to a gene: 9. The CDR3 contains 14 residues. In germline, CDR1 is SGHTA, CDR2 FQGNSA. The CDR3: CASSSWGTSGEQYF. CDR3 nucleotide sequence: TGTGCCAGCAGCAGCTGGGGGACTAGTGGCGAGCAGTACTTC.

The sample holds many counts of this clonotype. This chain connects TRBV11-1 to TRBJ1-1; the D is unclear. CDR1 and CDR2 (germline): SGHAT, FQDESV (reference sequence). CDR3 size: 13 residues. V was pared by 4 bases and J by 6 bases, with 12 bases between. CDR3 in DNA: TGTGCCAGCAGCTCTCCTTCCGGTCCTGAAGCTTTCTTT. Amino acids: CASSSPSGPEAFF.

This clonotype has at least ten counts. This rearrangement joins TRBV20-1 to TRBJ2-7, with D possibly matching TRBD1 (5 bases). The CDR3 covers 14 residues. V shed 5 bases and J shed 0 bases, with 14 bases lying between them. The germline CDR1 and CDR2 sequences are DFQATT and SNEGSKA (reference sequence). CDR3 sequence: CSADPQEASYEQYF. The CDR3 DNA reads TGCAGTGCTGACCCACAGGAAGCCTCCTACGAGCAGTACTTC.

The chain is built from TRBV9 and TRBJ2-2, with D possibly being TRBD2 (7 bases). This CDR3 region has 16 residues. Trimming removed 3 bases at V and 1 base at J, with 13 bases between. The germline CDR1 and CDR2 sequences are SGDLS and YYNGEE. The CDR3 nucleotides are TGTGCCAGCAGCGCCCCGAGGGGGGGGAACACCGGGGAGCTGTTTTTT. Its translation is CASSAPRGGNTGELFF.